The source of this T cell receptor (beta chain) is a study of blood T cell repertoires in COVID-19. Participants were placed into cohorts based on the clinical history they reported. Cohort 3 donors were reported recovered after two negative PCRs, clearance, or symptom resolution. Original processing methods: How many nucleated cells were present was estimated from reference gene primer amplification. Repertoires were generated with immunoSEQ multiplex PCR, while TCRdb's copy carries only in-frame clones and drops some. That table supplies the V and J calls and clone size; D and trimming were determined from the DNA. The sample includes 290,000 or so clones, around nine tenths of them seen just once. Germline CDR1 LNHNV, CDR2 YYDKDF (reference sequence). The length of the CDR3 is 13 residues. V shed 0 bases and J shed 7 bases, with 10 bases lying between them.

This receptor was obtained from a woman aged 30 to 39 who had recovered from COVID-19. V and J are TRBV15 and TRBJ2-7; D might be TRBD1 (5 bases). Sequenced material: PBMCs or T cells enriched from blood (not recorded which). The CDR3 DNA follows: TGTGCCACCAGCAGAGACACAGGCGGAGAGCAGTACTTC. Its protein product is CATSRDTGGEQYF.